The subject of this entry is one TCR beta chain. The data are from a study of PD-1 blockade in classical Hodgkin lymphoma. Per the germline V gene, CDR1 is MNHNS and CDR2 is SASEGT. CDR3 length: 15 residues. V trimming: 6 bases; J trimming: 7 bases; junction bases outside the gene matches: 11. The time point is: newly diagnosed, previously untreated cHL patient sample. Using immunoSEQ multiplex PCR, the repertoire was profiled, and TCRdb retains in-frame clones only, with some absent. The sample contains about 46,000 clones, around 90% of which appear only once. The V and J genes are TRBV6-1 and TRBJ1-5; 8 bases are a match to TRBD1. The sample was peripheral blood mononuclear cells (PBMCs). The TCR was taken from a human donor with classical Hodgkin lymphoma. The CDR3 DNA is TGTGCCAGCAGCTATGACAGGGGCTCCGAACAGCCCCAGCATTTT. This encodes CASSYDRGSEQPQHF.